This T cell receptor beta chain was sequenced for a study of T cells after yellow fever vaccination. Study-wide findings and caveats: Most clones from primary vaccination were detected again post-booster (roughly 96% CD4, more than 85% CD8).

As to this clonotype: Its target is not known.

Germline CDR1 LGHNA, CDR2 YSLEER. Between the trimmed V and J ends, which lost 0 bases and 9 bases, there was a span of 12 bases. The CDR3 runs to 15 residues. TCRdb processed the 5' RACE reads anew with MiXCR; each CDR3 protein has one entry. In the table there are some 110,000 distinct CDR3 sequences, 6.5% to 9% of which are singletons. This sample comprised CD8+ T cells sorted from PBMCs, obtained 45 days after the yellow fever booster vaccination. The chain has TRBV4-3 and TRBJ2-6; the D call may be TRBD1 or TRBD2 (7 bases each). The origin of this receptor is a man aged 25 to 40 who received the YFV17D yellow fever vaccine. The CDR3 nucleotides are TGCGCCAGCAGCCAAGAGGGGAGGGGGCACAACGTCCTGACTTTC. It translates to CASSQEGRGHNVLTF.